Detailed here is one T cell receptor beta chain. This CDR3 is also generated by other DNA sequences in the sample. Amplification used 60 Vbeta primers and 13 Jbeta primers. Clones were sequenced by immunoSEQ multiplex PCR, and TCRdb holds only the in-frame ones, with some missing. The table includes some 130,000 clones, 75% to 80% detected once. This sample is drawn from a study of cytomegalovirus exposure and HLA in healthy donors. This CDR3 region has 11 residues. Between the trimmed V and J ends, which lost 5 bases and 4 bases, there was a span of 6 bases. Germline lookup yields CDR1 MNHNS and CDR2 SASEGT.

Sample: PBMCs. This receptor was identified in a young man in good health and CMV-seronegative. J is TRBJ2-7 and V is TRBV6-1; D is uncertain. The CDR3 loop reads CASSSRYEQYF. DNA of the CDR3: TGTGCCAGCAGTAGCCGATACGAGCAGTACTTC.